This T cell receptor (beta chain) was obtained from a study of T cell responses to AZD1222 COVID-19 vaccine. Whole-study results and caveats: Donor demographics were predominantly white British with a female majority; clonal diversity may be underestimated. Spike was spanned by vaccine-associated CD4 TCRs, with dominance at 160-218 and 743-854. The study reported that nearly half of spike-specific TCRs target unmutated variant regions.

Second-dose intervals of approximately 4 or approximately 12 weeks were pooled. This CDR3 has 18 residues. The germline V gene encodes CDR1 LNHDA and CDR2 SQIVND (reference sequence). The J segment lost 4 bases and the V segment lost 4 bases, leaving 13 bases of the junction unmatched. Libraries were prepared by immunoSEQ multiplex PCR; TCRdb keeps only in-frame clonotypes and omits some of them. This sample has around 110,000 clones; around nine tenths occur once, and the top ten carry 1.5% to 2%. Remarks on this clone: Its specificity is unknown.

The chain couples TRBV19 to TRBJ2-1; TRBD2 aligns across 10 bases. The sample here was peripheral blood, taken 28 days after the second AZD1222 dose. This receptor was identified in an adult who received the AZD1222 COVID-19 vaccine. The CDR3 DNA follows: TGTGCCAGTAGTACCGGTTGGCTAGCGGGAGACCTTTACAATGAGCAGTTCTTC. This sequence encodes CASSTGWLAGDLYNEQFF.